This TCR beta chain stems from a study of tumor and adjacent non-tumor tissue in lung cancer. The wider study: The patients, roughly eleven men and a handful of women, were about 31 to 76 with stage I to III disease. On average, productive TCRbeta reads reached about 4.4 million per sample. Regarding the study as a whole: In normal lung, the top 100 clones were significantly more dominant than in tumor. Compared with tumor, normal lung showed significantly lower TCR diversity.

Notes on this clonotype: The antigen is not known.

A modified ARM-PCR protocol with three rounds of nested PCR amplified TCRbeta. TCRdb reprocessed the multiplex PCR reads with MiXCR, giving one entry per CDR3 protein. This repertoire shows 78,000 or so distinct CDR3 sequences, around 85% found once; its top ten account for 13%. The germline CDR1 and CDR2 sequences are MNHNS and SASEGT. CDR3 size: 13 residues. Trimming cost V 10 bases and J 4 bases, with 14 bases left between them. This sample's RNA came from whole unsorted tissue. Sequencing was performed on lung tumor tissue. The sequence derives from a woman between 50 and 59 years old with non-small cell lung cancer. J is TRBJ1-5 and V is TRBV6-1; TRBD1 is a possible D gene (5 bases). The CDR3 spells CANTWTWNQPQHF. The CDR3 region has the DNA TGTGCCAACACCTGGACATGGAATCAGCCCCAGCATTTT.